This TCR beta chain emerged from a study of shared clonotypes between healthy human individuals. Across the study: Aged 18 to 49, the donors were a couple of women and a few men.

Clones were sequenced by immunoSEQ multiplex PCR, and TCRdb holds only the in-frame ones, with some missing. Seen here are hundreds of thousands of clones, 95% to 98% observed once, and the top ten hold 0.25% to 0.35%. About this clone: Its cognate antigen is unknown.

Study findings and constraints: Sorted-subset sequencing, rarefaction showed, was incomplete despite large depth.

The V segment lost 6 bases and the J segment 11 bases; nucleotides outside the gene matches: 9. Germline CDR1 SNHLY, CDR2 FYNNEI. This CDR3 is built from 13 residues. Naive-designated CD8 cells lacked CD45RO, were positively enriched for CCR7, and omitted terminally differentiated effector memory CD45RA+ cells. Donation came from healthy HIV-negative adults that had no recent acute infections or vaccinations. Donors, without exception, were Caucasian adults residing in Nashville, Tennessee. This TCR was sampled from a man under 40 in good health. What was sequenced was naive CD8+ T cells sorted from blood. The gene calls are TRBV2 and TRBJ1-2; 10 nucleotides match TRBD1. CDR3 protein: CASSSGQGEWYTF. In DNA, the CDR3 is TGTGCCAGCAGCTCTGGACAGGGGGAATGGTACACCTTC.